The clone carrying this T cell receptor (beta chain) showed up just a few times. Its antigen is unknown. This sample stems from a study of blood T cells in healthy people across ages. Regarding the study as a whole: Possibly, changes in expanded clonotypes were confounded because donor CMV status was unknown.

Isolated PBMCs totaled at least 6 million in each sample. The length of the CDR3 is 14 residues. Per germline, CDR1 MNHEY and CDR2 SVGEGT. Combining a sample-barcoded 5' primer with a J-beta primer mix, a second PCR ran for roughly 6 to 11 cycles. One entry per CDR3 protein results from TCRdb running MiXCR on the 5' RACE reads. The data show 550,000 to 750,000 distinct CDR3 sequences, roughly 21% seen once. The source material was blood. The TCR sequence derives from a man between 70 and 80 years old in good health. This chain joins TRBV6-2 or TRBV6-3 and TRBJ2-7; 7 bases agree with TRBD2. The J call may be wrong; the DNA end is better matched by TRBJ2-1. Here the CDR3 DNA reads TGTGCCAGCAACCCAGCGGGGTTTTACAATGAGCAGTTCTTC. The encoded protein is CASNPAGFYNEQFF.